The clone carrying this T cell receptor beta chain was observed a single time. Its antigen is not known. The CDR3 contains 13 residues. Trimming shortened V by 6 bases and J by 3 bases, and 11 bases separated the two germline ends. Here immunoSEQ multiplex PCR was the method, and the copy in TCRdb shows in-frame clones only, minus some. The repertoire holds about 120,000 clones, over 75% seen once, with almost 9.5% in the top ten. The data derive from a study of T cell responses to AZD1222 COVID-19 vaccine. Findings of the study overall: Donors, mostly white British, included more females; clonal diversity was possibly underestimated. The study found vaccine-associated CD4 TCRs spanning spike, dominant at 160-218 and 743-854. Just a handful of AZD1222 recipients tested seropositive at baseline. Repertoires were collected only later (after the peak T cell response had occurred).

The sequence was collected from an adult in good health. The starting material was peripheral blood, obtained on day 0 of AZD1222 vaccination. This rearrangement joins TRBV12-3 or TRBV12-4 to TRBJ1-1; D gene ambiguous. DNA of the CDR3: TGTGCCAGCAGGGCCAGGTCGTACACTGAAGCTTTCTTT. It yields the protein CASRARSYTEAFF.